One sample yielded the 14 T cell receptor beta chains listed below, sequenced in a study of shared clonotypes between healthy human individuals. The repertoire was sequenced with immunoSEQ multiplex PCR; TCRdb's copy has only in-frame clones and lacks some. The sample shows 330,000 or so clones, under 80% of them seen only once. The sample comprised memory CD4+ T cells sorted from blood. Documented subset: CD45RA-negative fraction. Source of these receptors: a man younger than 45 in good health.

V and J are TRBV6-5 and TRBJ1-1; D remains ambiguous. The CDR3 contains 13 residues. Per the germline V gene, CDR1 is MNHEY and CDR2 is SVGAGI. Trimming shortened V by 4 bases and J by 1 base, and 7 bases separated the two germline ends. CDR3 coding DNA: TGTGCCAGCAGTTCGACCGGGAACACTGAAGCTTTCTTT. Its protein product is CASSSTGNTEAFF.

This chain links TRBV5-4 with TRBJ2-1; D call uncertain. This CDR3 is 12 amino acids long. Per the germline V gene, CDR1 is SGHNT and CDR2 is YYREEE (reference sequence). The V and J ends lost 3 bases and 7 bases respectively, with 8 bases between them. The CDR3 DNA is TGTGCCAGCAGCTCAAGGTGGAATGAGCAGTTCTTC. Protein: CASSSRWNEQFF.

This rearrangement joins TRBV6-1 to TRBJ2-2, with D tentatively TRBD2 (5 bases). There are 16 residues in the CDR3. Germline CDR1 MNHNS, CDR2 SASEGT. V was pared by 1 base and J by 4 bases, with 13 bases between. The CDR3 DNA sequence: TGTGCCAGCAGTGAAGATTATGAGGGTGTCACCGGGGAGCTGTTTTTT. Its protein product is CASSEDYEGVTGELFF.

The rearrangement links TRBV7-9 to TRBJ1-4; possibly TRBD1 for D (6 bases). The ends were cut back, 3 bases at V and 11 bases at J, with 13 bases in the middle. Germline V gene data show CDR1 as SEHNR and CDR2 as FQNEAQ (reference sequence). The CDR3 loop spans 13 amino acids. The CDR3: CASSFSDRDKLFF. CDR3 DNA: TGTGCCAGCAGCTTTTCGGACAGAGACAAACTGTTTTTT.

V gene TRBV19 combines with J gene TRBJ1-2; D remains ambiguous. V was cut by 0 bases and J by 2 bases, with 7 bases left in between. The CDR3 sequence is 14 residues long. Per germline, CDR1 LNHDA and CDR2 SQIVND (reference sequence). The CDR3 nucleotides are TGTGCCAGTAGTATAGACCCGCGCAACTATGGCTACACCTTC. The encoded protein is CASSIDPRNYGYTF.

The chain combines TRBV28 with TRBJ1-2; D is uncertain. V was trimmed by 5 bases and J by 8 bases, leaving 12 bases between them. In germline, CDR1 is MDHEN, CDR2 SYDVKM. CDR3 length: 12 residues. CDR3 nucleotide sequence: TGTGCCAGCAGTGGATGGGGTCAAGGCTACACCTTC. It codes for CASSGWGQGYTF.

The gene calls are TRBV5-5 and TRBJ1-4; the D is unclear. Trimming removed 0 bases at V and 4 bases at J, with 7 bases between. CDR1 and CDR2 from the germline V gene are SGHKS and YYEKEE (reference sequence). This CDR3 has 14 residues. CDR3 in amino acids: CASSLEPYNEKLFF. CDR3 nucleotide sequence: TGTGCCAGCAGCTTGGAACCGTATAATGAAAAACTGTTTTTT.

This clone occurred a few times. In nucleotides, the CDR3 is TGTGCCAGCAGCCCTACTAGCGGGAACTCCTACAATGAGCAGTTCTTC. Translation: CASSPTSGNSYNEQFF. The chain combines TRBV5-5 with TRBJ2-1; 10 positions match TRBD2. This CDR3 is 16 amino acids long. V shed 4 bases and J 0 bases; nucleotides not matched to a gene: 4. Germline CDR1 is SGHKS and CDR2 is YYEKEE (reference sequence).

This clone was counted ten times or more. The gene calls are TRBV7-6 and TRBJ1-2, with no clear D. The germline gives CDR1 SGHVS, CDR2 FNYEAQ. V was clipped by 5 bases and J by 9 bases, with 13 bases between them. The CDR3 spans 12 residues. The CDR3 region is CASSTWSGSYTF. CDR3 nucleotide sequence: TGTGCCAGCAGCACATGGTCGGGGAGCTACACCTTC.

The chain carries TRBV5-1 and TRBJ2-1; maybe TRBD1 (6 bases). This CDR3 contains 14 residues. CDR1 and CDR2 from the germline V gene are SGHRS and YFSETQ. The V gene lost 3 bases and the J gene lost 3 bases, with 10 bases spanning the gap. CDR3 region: CASSSGDHYNEQFF. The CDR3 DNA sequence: TGCGCCAGCAGCTCAGGGGACCACTACAATGAGCAGTTCTTC.

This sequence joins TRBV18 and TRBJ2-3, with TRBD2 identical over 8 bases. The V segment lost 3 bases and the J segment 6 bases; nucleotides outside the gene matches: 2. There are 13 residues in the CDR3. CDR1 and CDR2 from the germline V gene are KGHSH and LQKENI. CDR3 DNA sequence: TGTGCCAGCTCACCGGGACTAGTGGATACGCAGTATTTT. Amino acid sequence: CASSPGLVDTQYF. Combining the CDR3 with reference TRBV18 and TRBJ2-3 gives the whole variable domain NAGVMQNPRHLVRRRGQEARLRCSPMKGHSHVYWYRQLPEEGLKFMVYLQKENIIDESGMPKERFSAEFPKEGPSILRIQQVVRGDSAAYFCASSPGLVDTQYFGPGTRLTVL.

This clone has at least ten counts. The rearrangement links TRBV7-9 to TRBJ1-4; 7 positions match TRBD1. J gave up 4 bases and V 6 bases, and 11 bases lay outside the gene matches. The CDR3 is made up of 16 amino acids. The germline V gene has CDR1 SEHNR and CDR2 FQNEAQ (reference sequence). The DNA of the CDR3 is TGTGCCAGCAGTAATCGGCGGGACAGCTATAATGAAAAACTGTTTTTT. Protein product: CASSNRRDSYNEKLFF.

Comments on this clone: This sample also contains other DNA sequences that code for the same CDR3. CDR3 coding DNA: TGTGCCAGCAGTAGGGCTCTTAGCACAGATACGCAGTATTTT. This gives the protein CASSRALSTDTQYF. The chain employs TRBV6-1 and TRBJ2-3, with D unclear. CDR3 length: 14 amino acids. The germline CDR1 and CDR2 sequences are MNHNS and SASEGT. Trimming stripped 5 bases from V and 0 bases from J, with 9 bases between.

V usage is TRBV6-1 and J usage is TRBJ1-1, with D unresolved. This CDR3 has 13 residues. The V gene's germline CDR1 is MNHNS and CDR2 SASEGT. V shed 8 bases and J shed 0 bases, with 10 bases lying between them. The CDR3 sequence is CASATMMNTEAFF. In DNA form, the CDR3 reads TGTGCCAGCGCTACTATGATGAACACTGAAGCTTTCTTT.